This T cell receptor (beta chain) was captured in a study of CD8+CD57+ T cells in acquired aplastic anemia. Study in general: Mean DNA quantity obtained from sorted CD4+ and CD8+ cells was 2.5 to 4 ug. Findings and limits, study-wide: Patient and control CD8+ Simpson's diversity was not significantly different.

Patients who underwent sequencing had shown CD8+CD57+ cell expansion by flow cytometry. Severe acquired aplastic anemia affected all patients. TCR beta VDJ and CDR3 were profiled, and genomic DNA was the template. MiXCR, run by TCRdb on the reads, gives a single entry per CDR3 protein. Of 150,000 to 200,000 distinct CDR3 sequences in the sample, 48% were seen once. As for this clonotype: Its antigen is unknown.

The V gene's germline CDR1 is LNHDA and CDR2 SQIVND (reference sequence). V was trimmed by 3 bases and J by 6 bases, leaving 8 bases between them. The CDR3 consists of 13 residues. Sequenced input: sorted CD4+, CD8+, or CD8+CD57+ T cells (not recorded which) from PBMCs. The clonotype was recovered from a human donor with aplastic anemia. This chain uses TRBV19 with TRBJ2-2; D is tentatively TRBD1 or TRBD2 (6 bases each). The CDR3 nucleotides read TGTGCCAGTAGTATCGGGGGCTCCGGGGAGCTGTTTTTT. Translated, it gives CASSIGGSGELFF.